This T cell receptor (beta chain) was sequenced in a study of CD8 T cells in ankylosing spondylitis (dated by TCRdb to about 2017). Describing the broader study: The study profiled T cell receptor beta repertoires in healthy donors and ankylosing spondylitis patients to find disease-linked TCR variants. The whole study cohort included 108 healthy donors and over 20 ankylosing spondylitis patients. Samples of peripheral blood were taken, and for ankylosing spondylitis patients, synovial fluid was collected as well. General findings and caveats noted by the study authors: A TCR beta motif of several highly homologous amino acid variants appeared characteristic of blood from ankylosing spondylitis patients. Some motif variants were previously reported in synovial fluid and blood of reactive arthritis patients, suggesting common disease-initiation mechanisms. The disease-linked clones were reported as significantly enriched in matched synovial fluid samples from ankylosing spondylitis patients. The disease-linked clones had a CD8+ phenotype and were found at relatively low frequencies in peripheral blood.

Sequencing took place on an Illumina HiSeq 2500. TCR beta libraries were prepared by quantitative 5'-RACE with molecular barcodes. As for the authors' bioinformatics: A new computational method based on a probabilistic model of VDJ rearrangement was used to identify disease-linked TCR variants. In TCRdb, the public reads were trimmed at Q25 with fastp and aligned with MiXCR, with productive beta chains retained. When rows share a CDR3 protein, they turn into one entry using the most common DNA and genes. None of the V and J calls come from the authors' own analysis; TCRdb made them. The sample data list approximately 540,000 distinct CDR3 sequences, and roughly 13% of these were observed just once. Clones ranked in the top ten supply approximately 6.2% of the sample. This clonotype was observed at least ten times. Its antigen target is currently unknown. Base qualities were left out, and no much larger clone turns up one base away.

Its CDR3 holds 14 amino acids, cysteine through phenylalanine. Only the CDR3 portion is preserved as DNA: 42 bases, with reading frame beginning at the first base. Ends trimmed: V by 6 bases, J by 8 bases; bases unmatched to a gene: 8. Sequencing was carried out using blood, either unsorted or a sorted T cell fraction (not recorded which). The source of this sequence is a male donor with ankylosing spondylitis. The chain joins TRBV12-3 or TRBV12-4 to TRBJ1-2, with 11 junctional bases fitting TRBD1. The DNA reads TGTGCCAGCAGCCCCGGACAGGGGGCGCGGGGCTACACCTTC. Its amino acids are CASSPGQGARGYTF.